Listed below are T cell receptor beta chains from one sample, sequenced in a study of T cell responses to AZD1222 COVID-19 vaccine. The assay was immunoSEQ multiplex PCR, and TCRdb's table has in-frame clones only and misses some. The table has some 110,000 clones, around 82% seen once. Sequencing used peripheral blood, obtained on day 0 of AZD1222 vaccination. All receptors derive from an adult in good health. CDR3s include the opening cysteine and the closing phenylalanine or tryptophan. A row's size may be missing; if present it is once, few, many or a size class.

clone_size j_call cdr3_length v_call cdr3_aa
- TRBJ1-1 12 TRBV19 CASRRVNTEAFF
- TRBJ2-7 14 TRBV10-3 CAISAGQGAYEQYF
- TRBJ1-2 13 TRBV5-4 CASSQDGLYGYTF
- TRBJ2-6 16 TRBV30 CACTAGWDSGANVLTF
- TRBJ1-1 12 TRBV27 CASQDRRTEAFF
- TRBJ2-1 15 TRBV11-2 CASSPRAAHNNEQFF
- TRBJ2-4 15 TRBV6-5 CASSYSGAVQNIQYF
once TRBJ2-1 15 TRBV19 CASSPRREFYNEQFF
- TRBJ2-7 14 TRBV25-1 CASSRTGTSYEQYF
- TRBJ1-1 15 TRBV28 CASSSPGHGSTEAFF
- TRBJ1-4 13 TRBV11-2 CASSPGANEKLFF
- TRBJ2-7 15 TRBV5-1 CASSLERDLRFEQYF